Detailed here is one T cell receptor beta chain. This CDR3 spans 16 amino acids. Germline CDR1 reads SGHTS; CDR2 reads YDEGEE. Unmatched junction bases numbered 9, after V lost 7 bases and J lost 2 bases. This entry belongs to a study of blood T cells in healthy people across ages. It was with a sample-barcoded 5' primer and a J-beta primer mix that a second PCR of about 6 to 12 cycles was run. Tags on each cDNA molecule came from a template-switch adaptor with 12 random nucleotides. MiXCR, applied by TCRdb to the 5' RACE reads, yields one record per CDR3 protein. The sample has hundreds of thousands of distinct CDR3 sequences; roughly 64% are singletons. Extraction of total RNA produced a minimum of 6 micrograms from each sample.

Material for sequencing was blood. This TCR was sampled from a man aged 30-40 years in good health. The gene calls are TRBV5-8 and TRBJ2-4, with 10 bases identical to TRBD1. CDR3 sequence: CASDRGLTLTKNIQYF. CDR3 DNA: TGTGCCAGCGACAGGGGGCTGACGTTGACCAAAAACATTCAGTACTTC.